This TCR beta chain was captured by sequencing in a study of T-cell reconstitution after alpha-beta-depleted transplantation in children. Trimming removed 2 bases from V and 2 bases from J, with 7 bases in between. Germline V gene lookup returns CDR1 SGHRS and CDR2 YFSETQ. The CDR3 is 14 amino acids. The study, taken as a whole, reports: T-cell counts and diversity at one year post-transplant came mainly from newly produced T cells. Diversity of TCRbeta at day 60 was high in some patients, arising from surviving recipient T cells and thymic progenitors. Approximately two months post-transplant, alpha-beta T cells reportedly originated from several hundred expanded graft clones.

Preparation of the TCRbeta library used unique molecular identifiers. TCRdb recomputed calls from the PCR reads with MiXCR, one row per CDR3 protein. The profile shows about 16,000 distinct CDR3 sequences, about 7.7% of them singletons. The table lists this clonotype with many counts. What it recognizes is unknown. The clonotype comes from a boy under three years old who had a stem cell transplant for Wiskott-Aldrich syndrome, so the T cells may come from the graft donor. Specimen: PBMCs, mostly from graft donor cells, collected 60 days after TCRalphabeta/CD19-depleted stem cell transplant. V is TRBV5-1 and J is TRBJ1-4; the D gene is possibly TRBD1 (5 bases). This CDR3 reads CASSFRDTNEKLFF. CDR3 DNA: TGCGCCAGCAGCTTTCGGGACACTAATGAAAAACTGTTTTTT.